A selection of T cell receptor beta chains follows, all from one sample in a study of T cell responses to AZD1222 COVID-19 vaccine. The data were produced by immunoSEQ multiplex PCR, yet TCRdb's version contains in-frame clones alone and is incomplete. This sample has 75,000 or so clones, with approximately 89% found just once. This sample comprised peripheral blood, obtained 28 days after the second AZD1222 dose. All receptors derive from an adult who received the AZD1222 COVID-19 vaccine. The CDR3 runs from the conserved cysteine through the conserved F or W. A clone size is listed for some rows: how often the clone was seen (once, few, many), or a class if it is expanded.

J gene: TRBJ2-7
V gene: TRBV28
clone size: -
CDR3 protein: CASSFYTSGLSYEQYF

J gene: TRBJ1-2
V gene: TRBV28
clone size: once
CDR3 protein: CASTEPANYGYTF

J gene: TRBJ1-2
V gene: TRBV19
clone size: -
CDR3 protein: CASGPDGISYGYTF

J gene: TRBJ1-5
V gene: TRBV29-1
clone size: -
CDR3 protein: CSVVTGRSNQPQHF

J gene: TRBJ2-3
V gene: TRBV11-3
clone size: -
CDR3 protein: CASSFLQVRPTDTQYF

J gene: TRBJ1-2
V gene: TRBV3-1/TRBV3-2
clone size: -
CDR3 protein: CASSLREGALGYTF

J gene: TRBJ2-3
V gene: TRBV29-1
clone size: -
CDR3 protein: CSVPQGAGDTQYF

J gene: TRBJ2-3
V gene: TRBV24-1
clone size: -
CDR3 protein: CATSDWGRKSTDTQYF

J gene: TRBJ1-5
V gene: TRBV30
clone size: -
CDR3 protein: CAWSVQFGQYNQPQHF

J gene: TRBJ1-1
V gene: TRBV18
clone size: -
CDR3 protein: CASSLARVNTEAFF

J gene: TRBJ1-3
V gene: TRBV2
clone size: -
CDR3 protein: CAGSGQLLSGNTIYF

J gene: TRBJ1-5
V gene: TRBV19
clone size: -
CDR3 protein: CASSIRDYSNQPQHF

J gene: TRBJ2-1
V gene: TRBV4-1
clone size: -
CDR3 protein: CASSPRTSGRGRIF

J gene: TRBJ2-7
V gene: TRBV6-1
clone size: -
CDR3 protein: CASSEDGLSYEQYF

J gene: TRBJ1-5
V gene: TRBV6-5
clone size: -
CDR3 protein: CASRDTGNQPQHF

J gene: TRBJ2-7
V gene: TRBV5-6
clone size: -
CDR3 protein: CASSLFGGTAHNEQYF

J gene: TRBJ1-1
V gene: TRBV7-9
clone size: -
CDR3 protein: CASSLPDKRNTEAFF

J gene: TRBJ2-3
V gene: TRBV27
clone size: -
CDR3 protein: CASSTGRGHIAQYF

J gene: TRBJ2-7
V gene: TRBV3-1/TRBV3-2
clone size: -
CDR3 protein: CASSPRLAPTYEQYF

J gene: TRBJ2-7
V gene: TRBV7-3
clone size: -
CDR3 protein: CASPDEQYF

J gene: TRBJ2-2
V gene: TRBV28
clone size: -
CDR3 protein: CASSPSLVGELFF

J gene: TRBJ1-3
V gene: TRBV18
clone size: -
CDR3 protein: CASSSLPPDGNTIYF

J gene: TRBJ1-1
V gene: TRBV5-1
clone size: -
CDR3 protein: CASSFADRMGTEAFF

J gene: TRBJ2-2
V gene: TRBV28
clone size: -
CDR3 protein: CASSPGTGVTGELFF

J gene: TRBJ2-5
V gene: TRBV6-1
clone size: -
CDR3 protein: CASSEGERIAGTQYF

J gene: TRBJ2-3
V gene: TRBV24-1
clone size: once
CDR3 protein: CATSGRRQPSTDTQYF

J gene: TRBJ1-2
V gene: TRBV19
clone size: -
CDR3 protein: CASRGWGYGYTF

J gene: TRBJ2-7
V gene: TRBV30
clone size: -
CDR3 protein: CAWSMGLAYEQYF

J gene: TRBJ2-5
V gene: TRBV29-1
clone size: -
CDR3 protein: CSVPDPEGQETQYF

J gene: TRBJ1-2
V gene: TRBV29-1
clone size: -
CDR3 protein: CSVDRDYGYTF

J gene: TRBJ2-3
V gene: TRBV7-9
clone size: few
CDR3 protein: CASSQAGALSTDTQYF

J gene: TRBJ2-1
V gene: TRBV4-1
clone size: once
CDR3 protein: CASSQGEGNSWNEQFF

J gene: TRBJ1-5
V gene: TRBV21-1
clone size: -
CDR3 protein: CASSKADSNQPQHF

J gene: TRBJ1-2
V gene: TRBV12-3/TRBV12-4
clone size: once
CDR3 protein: CASSLGGNYGYTF

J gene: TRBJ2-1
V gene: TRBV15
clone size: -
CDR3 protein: CATSRAGAAGNEQFF

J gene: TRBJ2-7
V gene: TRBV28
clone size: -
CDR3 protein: CASSLGPVVEQYF

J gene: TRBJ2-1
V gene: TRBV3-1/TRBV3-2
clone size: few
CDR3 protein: CASSRGRGSYNEQFF

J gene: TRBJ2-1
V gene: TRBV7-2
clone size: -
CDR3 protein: CASSLALRDRSYNEQFF

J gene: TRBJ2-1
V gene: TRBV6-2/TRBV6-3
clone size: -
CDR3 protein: CASSFGTYNEQFF

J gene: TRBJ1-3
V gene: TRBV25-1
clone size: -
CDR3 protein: CASNGQQGLWGNTIYF

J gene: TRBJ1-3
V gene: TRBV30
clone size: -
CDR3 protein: CAWSEGRTSGNTIYF

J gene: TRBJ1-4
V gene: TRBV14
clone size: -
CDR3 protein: CASSLAGRNEKLFF

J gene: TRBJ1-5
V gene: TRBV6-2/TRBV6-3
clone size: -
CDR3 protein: CASSYWVGADNQPQHF